The present T cell receptor beta chain was sequenced within a study of OX40 agonist ivuxolimab in advanced cancers. Data came from immunoSEQ multiplex PCR; TCRdb stores just in-frame clones and leaves some out. Counted here are 55,000 to 70,000 clones, 86% occurring once; the ten biggest clones make up roughly 2.7%. Concerning this clone itself: A junction end diverges from the germline sequence, so it may reflect a read error.

This clonotype originated in an adult with an advanced solid tumor such as melanoma, head and neck, liver or kidney cancer. Sample: CD4+ or CD8+ T cells sorted from blood, taken in a trial of the OX40 agonist ivuxolimab.

The CDR3 is CTSSGLYGYTF. The CDR3 DNA reads TGTACCAGCAGTGGACTATATGGCTACACCTTC. The chain couples TRBV28 to TRBJ1-2; D is uncertain. This CDR3 region has 11 residues. In germline, CDR1 is MDHEN, CDR2 SYDVKM.